Shown below are 30 T cell receptor beta chains from a single sample sequenced in a study of blood T cell repertoires in COVID-19 (dated by TCRdb to 2020 to 2022). Library generation was performed with the immunoSEQ multiplex PCR assay. Imported from immuneACCESS, the table was reduced by TCRdb to in-frame sequences with V and J called. These copies leave out some clones; in studies compared against another copy, an unresolved V gene accounts for under half, and the cause of the remainder is not known. The sample has approximately 49,000 clones on record, roughly four fifths of them singletons. The ten top clones hold roughly 2.7% of the sample. Sequencing input: peripheral blood. These receptors were taken from a woman aged 60-75 years with acute or convalescent COVID-19.

V is TRBV19 and J is TRBJ1-2; D is possibly TRBD1 (6 bases). Germline V gene lookup returns CDR1 LNHDA and CDR2 SQIVND (reference sequence). Trimming took 8 bases from V and 5 from J, leaving 21 bases between them. The CDR3 spans 15 residues. CDR3 amino acids: CASSRAGGQMYGYTF. The CDR3 nucleotides are TGTGCCAGTTCCCGGGCGGGGGGACAAATGTATGGCTACACCTTC.

The chain carries TRBV19 and TRBJ1-4; D is ambiguous. This CDR3 spans 16 amino acids. The V gene's germline CDR1 is LNHDA and CDR2 SQIVND (reference sequence). Trimming pared 3 bases from V and 5 bases from J, leaving 16 bases between. CDR3: CASSMGYNMENEKLFF. The CDR3 DNA is TGTGCCAGTAGTATGGGCTATAATATGGAAAATGAAAAACTGTTTTTT.

The rearrangement links TRBV11-2 to TRBJ2-7, with TRBD1 matching 9 bases. Germline assignment: CDR1 SGHAT and CDR2 FQNNGV. The CDR3 totals 13 residues. The V and J ends lost 4 bases and 7 bases, in that order; junction bases with no gene match: 5. The DNA for the CDR3 is TGTGCCAGCAGCTCGGACAGGGGTCGGGAGCAGTACTTC. Residues: CASSSDRGREQYF.

CDR3 coding DNA: TGTGCCAGCAGCCCTGGGACTAGCTATGAGCAGTTCTTC. Translated, it gives CASSPGTSYEQFF. This chain links TRBV5-4 with TRBJ2-1, with 9 bases aligning to TRBD2. The CDR3 contains 13 residues. V lost 4 bases, J lost 8 bases, and 4 bases stayed unmatched. CDR1 SGHNT and CDR2 YYREEE come from the germline V gene (reference sequence).

This clone was counted between two and nine times. The rearrangement links TRBV7-8 to TRBJ2-7; 9 bases fit TRBD2. Germline values: CDR1 SGHVS, CDR2 FQNEAQ. Losses at the gene ends were 1 base for V and 0 bases for J; bases not matched to a gene: 4. The CDR3 is made up of 16 amino acids. CDR3 nucleotide sequence: TGTGCCAGCAGCTTAGGACTAGCGGTGAGCTCCTACGAGCAGTACTTC. As protein: CASSLGLAVSSYEQYF.

The chain couples TRBV4-2 to TRBJ2-7; D might be TRBD1 (6 bases). Trimming cost V 1 base and J 2 bases, with 9 bases left between them. The CDR3 has 14 amino acids. In germline, CDR1 is LGHNA, CDR2 YNFKEQ. The DNA for the CDR3 is TGTGCCAGCAGCCAAGGACAGGAGACCTACGAGCAGTACTTC. Amino acids: CASSQGQETYEQYF.

The gene calls are TRBV25-1 and TRBJ2-5; tentative D call: TRBD1 (5 bases). The CDR3 totals 15 residues. Germline values: CDR1 MGHDK, CDR2 SYGVNS. The germline V and J ends were trimmed by 2 bases and 4 bases, with 14 bases remaining between them. The CDR3 loop is CASSELGAVGETQYF. The CDR3 DNA reads TGTGCCAGCAGTGAACTTGGGGCTGTAGGAGAGACCCAGTACTTC.

This clone is a singleton in its sample. This chain links TRBV19 with TRBJ2-5; 14 bases are shared with TRBD2. Germline CDR1 reads LNHDA; CDR2 reads SQIVND (reference sequence). After removal of 6 bases from V and 7 bases from J, the junction contained 4 bases not matched to a gene. The CDR3 loop spans 14 amino acids. CDR3 amino acids: CASSPGLAGGTQYF. The CDR3 region has the DNA TGTGCCAGTAGCCCCGGACTAGCGGGGGGGACCCAGTACTTC.

The genes are TRBV2 and TRBJ2-7, with TRBD1 identical over 7 bases. Germline values: CDR1 SNHLY, CDR2 FYNNEI. The CDR3 spans 14 residues. With 5 bases clipped from V and 2 bases from J, the junction kept 6 bases outside the gene matches. The CDR3 protein is CASSPGQQPYEQYF. CDR3 coding DNA: TGTGCCAGCAGTCCGGGACAGCAACCCTACGAGCAGTACTTC.

The rearrangement joins TRBV5-1 to TRBJ1-6; TRBD1 matches 8 bases. Germline V gene lookup returns CDR1 SGHRS and CDR2 YFSETQ. The V gene end was trimmed by 0 bases and the J gene end by 10 bases; junction bases not matched to a gene: 9. The CDR3 is made up of 16 amino acids. The CDR3 region is CASSLVGQGASSPLHF. As DNA, the CDR3 is TGCGCCAGCAGCTTGGTCGGTCAGGGGGCTAGCTCACCCCTCCACTTT.

The rearrangement joins TRBV12-3 or TRBV12-4 to TRBJ2-7; 8 positions match TRBD2. The ends lost 5 bases at V and 6 bases at J; junction bases unmatched: 3. The CDR3 is 12 residues long. CDR3 amino acids: CASSLGLAEQYF. In DNA form, the CDR3 reads TGTGCCAGCAGTCTCGGACTAGCCGAGCAGTACTTC.

This chain's CDR3 is CATSAPAGLTDTQYF. CDR3 in DNA: TGTGCCACCAGCGCGCCAGCGGGACTCACAGATACGCAGTATTTT. This chain uses TRBV15 with TRBJ2-3; 7 nucleotides align to TRBD2. Looked up from germline, CDR1 is LNHNV and CDR2 is YYDKDF (reference sequence). This CDR3 is 15 amino acids long. The ends lost 5 bases at V and 2 bases at J; junction bases unmatched: 7.

This clone was observed a handful of times. This sequence joins TRBV28 and TRBJ1-6; 9 bases map to TRBD1. V shed 10 bases and J 10 bases; nucleotides not matched to a gene: 8. Per the germline V gene, CDR1 is MDHEN and CDR2 is SYDVKM. The CDR3 contains 13 residues. The CDR3 region has the DNA TGTGCCACCTTTCGGGACAGGGCCTCACCCCTCCACTTT. Its translation is CATFRDRASPLHF. Using reference TRBV28 and TRBJ1-6 for the parts outside the CDR3, the full variable domain is DVKVTQSSRYLVKRTGEKVFLECVQDMDHENMFWYRQDPGLGLRLIYFSYDVKMKEKGDIPEGYSVSREKKERFSLILESASTNQTSMYLCATFRDRASPLHFGNGTRLTVT.

The chain employs TRBV5-1 and TRBJ2-3, with D unclear. The CDR3 length is 15 residues. V was trimmed by 4 bases and J by 0 bases, leaving 12 bases between them. The germline V gene encodes CDR1 SGHRS and CDR2 YFSETQ. CDR3 sequence (DNA): TGCGCCAGCAGCCAAACAGTAAGCAGCACAGATACGCAGTATTTT. It encodes CASSQTVSSTDTQYF.

This chain connects TRBV30 to TRBJ1-2; 10 bases map to TRBD1. The length of the CDR3 is 14 residues. Germline V lookup: CDR1 GTSNPN, CDR2 SVGIG (reference sequence). V shed 3 bases and J 6 bases; nucleotides not matched to a gene: 7. CDR3 loop: CAWRGTGEKNGYTF. For the CDR3, the DNA is TGTGCCTGGAGGGGGACAGGGGAGAAGAATGGCTACACCTTC.

The rearrangement uses TRBV7-6 and TRBJ1-6, with 7 bases aligning to TRBD1. V was clipped by 0 bases and J by 6 bases; unmatched bases: 2. CDR3 size: 15 residues. In germline, CDR1 is SGHVS, CDR2 FNYEAQ. In DNA, the CDR3 is TGTGCCAGCAGCTTAGCGGGACAGATTAATTCACCCCTCCACTTT. Translating it yields CASSLAGQINSPLHF. Combining the CDR3 with reference TRBV7-6 and TRBJ1-6 gives the whole variable domain GAGVSQSPRYKVTKRGQDVALRCDPISGHVSLYWYRQALGQGPEFLTYFNYEAQQDKSGLPNDRFSAERPEGSISTLTIQRTEQRDSAMYRCASSLAGQINSPLHFGNGTRLTVT.

The rearrangement links TRBV11-2 to TRBJ1-3; no reliable D call. With 4 bases removed from V and 0 bases from J, the gap between germline ends came to 13 bases. In germline, CDR1 is SGHAT, CDR2 FQNNGV. CDR3 length equals 16 residues. In DNA, the CDR3 is TGTGCCAGCAGCTCTTACCAGGAACCCTCTGGAAACACCATATATTTT. It specifies CASSSYQEPSGNTIYF.

The chain uses TRBV19 and TRBJ1-1; D may be TRBD1 (6 bases). CDR3 length: 13 amino acids. CDR1 is LNHDA and CDR2 is SQIVND in the germline V gene (reference sequence). Trimming left V 6 bases short and J 0 bases short, with 8 bases between. The DNA of the CDR3 is TGTGCCAGTAGCGACAGGATGAACACTGAAGCTTTCTTT. Residues: CASSDRMNTEAFF.

CDR3 DNA sequence: TGTGCCAGCAGCCCCAGTTTGGCGGGAGGAACAGATACGCAGTATTTT. Translated: CASSPSLAGGTDTQYF. The chain has TRBV11-2 and TRBJ2-3; 8 bases align to TRBD2. The CDR3 has 16 amino acids. The V gene end was trimmed by 5 bases and the J gene end by 3 bases; junction bases not matched to a gene: 10. The germline V gene encodes CDR1 SGHAT and CDR2 FQNNGV. The whole variable domain, remainder taken from reference TRBV11-2 and TRBJ2-3, is EAGVAQSPRYKIIEKRQSVAFWCNPISGHATLYWYQQILGQGPKLLIQFQNNGVVDDSQLPKDRFSAERLKGVDSTLKIQPAKLEDSAVYLCASSPSLAGGTDTQYFGPGTRLTVL.

The CDR3 bases are TGTGCCAGCAGTTACGGGGGGAGGGAGCAGGAGACCCAGTACTTC. The encoded protein is CASSYGGREQETQYF. The chain combines TRBV6-5 with TRBJ2-5; 7 bases fit TRBD2. After removal of 2 bases from V and 5 bases from J, the junction contained 8 bases not matched to a gene. CDR1 is MNHEY, CDR2 SVGAGI, per germline. This CDR3 is 15 amino acids long.

The V call is TRBV4-1, the J call TRBJ1-2, with a tentative D call TRBD1 (6 bases). V shed 0 bases and J shed 5 bases, with 16 bases lying between them. This CDR3 comprises 16 residues. CDR1 MGHRA and CDR2 YSYEKL come from the germline V gene. The CDR3 sequence is CASSQEGVTRGYGYTF. Here the CDR3 DNA reads TGCGCCAGCAGCCAAGAGGGTGTAACCAGGGGTTATGGCTACACCTTC.

The gene calls are TRBV19 and TRBJ2-5; 8 bases are a match to TRBD1. Looked up from germline, CDR1 is LNHDA and CDR2 is SQIVND (reference sequence). With 4 bases clipped from V and 5 bases from J, the junction kept 12 bases outside the gene matches. This CDR3 region has 16 residues. CDR3: CASSSRTGNVIETQYF. In DNA, the CDR3 is TGTGCCAGTAGTAGTCGGACAGGGAATGTCATTGAGACCCAGTACTTC.

This clone was found once. V is TRBV7-8 and J is TRBJ2-3; possible D gene TRBD2, 5 bases. The CDR3 has 15 residues. Germline loops: CDR1 SGHVS, CDR2 FQNEAQ. Trimming took off 0 bases at V and 2 bases at J, with 9 bases between the two ends. CDR3 amino acids: CASSLASGDTDTQYF. The DNA of the CDR3 is TGTGCCAGCAGCTTAGCGAGCGGCGACACAGATACGCAGTATTTT.

The chain has TRBV18 and TRBJ2-5; tentatively, D is TRBD2 (6 bases). The ends were cut back, 1 base at V and 1 base at J, with 7 bases in the middle. The germline V gene encodes CDR1 KGHSH and CDR2 LQKENI. The CDR3 contains 14 residues. The CDR3 region is CASSPQRAQETQYF. The CDR3 DNA reads TGTGCCAGCTCACCACAGCGGGCCCAAGAGACCCAGTACTTC.

V and J are TRBV19 and TRBJ1-5; 9 nucleotides agree with TRBD1. This CDR3 region has 16 residues. Per germline, CDR1 LNHDA and CDR2 SQIVND (reference sequence). V lost 4 bases and J lost 4; bases outside the gene matches: 8. The CDR3 DNA follows: TGTGCCAGTAGTAGGGGGGGACAGGGTCGGAATCAGCCCCAGCATTTT. This codes for CASSRGGQGRNQPQHF.

The rearrangement links TRBV28 to TRBJ1-2; no clear D gene. Trimming pared 3 bases from V and 8 bases from J, leaving 16 bases between. Per germline, CDR1 MDHEN and CDR2 SYDVKM. The CDR3 spans 14 residues. CDR3 sequence: CASSLPSQFVGYTF. The CDR3 region has the DNA TGTGCCAGCAGTTTGCCTAGTCAGTTCGTGGGCTACACCTTC.

The rearrangement links TRBV6-5 to TRBJ2-7; 10 bases are shared with TRBD1. CDR1 is MNHEY, CDR2 SVGAGI, per germline. The V segment lost 4 bases and the J segment 4 bases; nucleotides outside the gene matches: 7. This CDR3 is 15 amino acids long. This chain's CDR3 is CASSSAGTGEYEQYF. CDR3 coding DNA: TGTGCCAGCAGTTCCGCCGGGACAGGGGAATACGAGCAGTACTTC.

J is TRBJ2-3 and V is TRBV19, with TRBD1 matching over 12 bases. Germline loops: CDR1 LNHDA, CDR2 SQIVND (reference sequence). Unmatched junction bases numbered 7, after V lost 10 bases and J lost 2 bases. The CDR3 is 15 amino acids. CDR3 sequence reads: CATQGQGAITDTQYF. The CDR3 DNA sequence: TGTGCCACCCAGGGACAGGGGGCTATCACAGATACGCAGTATTTT.

The genes are TRBV6-1 and TRBJ2-7; D perhaps matches TRBD2 (6 bases). The V end was cut by 1 base, the J end by 5 bases, with 12 bases between. CDR1 and CDR2 from the germline V gene are MNHNS and SASEGT. The CDR3 loop spans 14 amino acids. This chain's CDR3 is CASSEDRGWNEQYF. Here the CDR3 DNA reads TGTGCCAGCAGTGAAGATCGGGGGTGGAACGAGCAGTACTTC.

V gene TRBV5-1 combines with J gene TRBJ2-7, with a weak D call TRBD2 (5 bases). V gave up 1 base and J gave up 7 bases, with 6 bases separating them. The germline V gene has CDR1 SGHRS and CDR2 YFSETQ. CDR3 length equals 11 residues. CDR3 sequence (DNA): TGCGCCAGCAGCTTGACGGGGGAGCAGTACTTC. Protein product: CASSLTGEQYF. Full variable domain (rest looked up from reference TRBV5-1 and TRBJ2-7): KAGVTQTPRYLIKTRGQQVTLSCSPISGHRSVSWYQQTPGQGLQFLFEYFSETQRNKGNFPGRFSGRQFSNSRSEMNVSTLELGDSALYLCASSLTGEQYFGPGTRLTVT.